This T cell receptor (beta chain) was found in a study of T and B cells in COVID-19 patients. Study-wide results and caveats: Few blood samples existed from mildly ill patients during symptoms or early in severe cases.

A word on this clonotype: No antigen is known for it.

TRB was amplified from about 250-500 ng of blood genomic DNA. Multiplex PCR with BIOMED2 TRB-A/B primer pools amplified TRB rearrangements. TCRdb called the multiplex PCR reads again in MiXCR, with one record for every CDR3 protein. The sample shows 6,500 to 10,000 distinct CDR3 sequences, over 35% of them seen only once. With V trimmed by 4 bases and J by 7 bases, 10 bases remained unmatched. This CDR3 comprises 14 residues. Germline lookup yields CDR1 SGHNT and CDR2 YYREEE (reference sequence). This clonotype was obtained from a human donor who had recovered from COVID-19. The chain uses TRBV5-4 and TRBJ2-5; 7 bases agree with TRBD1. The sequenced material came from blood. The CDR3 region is CASSPGQRDGTQYF. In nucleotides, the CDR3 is TGTGCCAGCAGCCCGGGACAGAGAGATGGGACCCAGTACTTC.